The clone carrying this TCR beta chain was seen only a few times. The data were obtained in a study of T cells after yellow fever vaccination. Across the study: Preparation of the low-cell-number fractions used SMART-Seq v4 Ultra Low Input.

There are 16 residues in the CDR3. V gave up 6 bases and J gave up 4 bases, with 19 bases separating them. Production of TCR cDNA was by 5'RACE template switching, which also added a universal primer site and UMIs. Each CDR3 protein gets one entry after TCRdb re-called the 5' RACE reads with MiXCR. The sample shows 300,000 or so distinct CDR3 sequences, around 8.6% of them seen only once. V and J are TRBV12-3 or TRBV12-4 and TRBJ2-1, with D tentatively TRBD2 (5 bases). This specimen was CD4+ T cells sorted from PBMCs, taken 5 days after the yellow fever booster vaccination. This TCR was recovered from a man aged 18 to 29 who received the YFV17D yellow fever vaccine. This CDR3 is CASSPSVRGYYNEQFF. The CDR3 region has the DNA TGTGCCAGCAGCCCCTCGGTCCGCGGGTATTACAATGAGCAGTTCTTC.